This is a list of T cell receptor beta chains from one sample in a study of response to subunit inactivated influenza vaccine. TCRdb re-derived calls from the RT-PCR reads in MiXCR, one entry per CDR3 protein. Of around 520,000 distinct CDR3 sequences in the sample, roughly 27% are singletons; the top ten hold over 1.5%. This specimen was CD4+ T cells sorted from PBMCs, taken more than 4 days after vaccination. The receptors stem from a man aged 45-65 years who received an inactivated influenza vaccine. Each CDR3 is given with its conserved first and last residue. The D gene is left open where the match is weak. Clone size is given for some rows only: seen once, a few or many times, or a class if the clone is expanded.

D gene: TRBD2; clone size: few; V gene: TRBV6-5; J gene: TRBJ2-1; CDR3 protein: CASSYLAGGGNEQFF; CDR3 DNA: TGTGCCAGCAGTTATTTGGCGGGAGGAGGTAATGAGCAGTTCTTC
D gene: TRBD1; clone size: NA; V gene: TRBV6-1; J gene: TRBJ1-2; CDR3 protein: CASSDTGGYGYTF; CDR3 DNA: TGTGCCAGCAGTGACACAGGGGGCTATGGCTACACCTTC
D gene: TRBD2; clone size: NA; V gene: TRBV20-1; J gene: TRBJ2-7; CDR3 protein: CSARGALAGGIEQYF; CDR3 DNA: TGCAGTGCTAGAGGGGCACTAGCGGGAGGCATCGAGCAGTACTTC
D gene: NA; clone size: NA; V gene: TRBV18; J gene: TRBJ2-2; CDR3 protein: CASSAGTVDGGELFF; CDR3 DNA: TGTGCCAGCTCAGCCGGGACGGTGGATGGCGGGGAGCTGTTTTTT
D gene: NA; clone size: NA; V gene: TRBV29-1; J gene: TRBJ2-7; CDR3 protein: CSVATGYEQYF; CDR3 DNA: TGCAGCGTTGCAACAGGGTACGAGCAGTACTTC
D gene: NA; clone size: NA; V gene: TRBV7-9; J gene: TRBJ2-7; CDR3 protein: CASSHTGSSYEQYF; CDR3 DNA: TGTGCCAGCAGCCATACAGGAAGCTCCTACGAGCAGTACTTC
D gene: NA; clone size: many; V gene: TRBV7-2; J gene: TRBJ2-1; CDR3 protein: CASSLGTGTSYNEQFF; CDR3 DNA: TGTGCCAGCAGCTTAGGGACCGGAACTTCCTACAATGAGCAGTTCTTC
D gene: NA; clone size: NA; V gene: TRBV11-2; J gene: TRBJ2-2; CDR3 protein: CASSRGPYSPSGELFF; CDR3 DNA: TGTGCCAGCAGCCGGGGCCCGTACTCTCCCTCGGGGGAGCTGTTTTTT
D gene: NA; clone size: few; V gene: TRBV4-1; J gene: TRBJ1-1; CDR3 protein: CASSQVGQKNTEAFF; CDR3 DNA: TGCGCCAGCAGCCAAGTCGGGCAGAAGAACACTGAAGCTTTCTTT
D gene: NA; clone size: few; V gene: TRBV29-1; J gene: TRBJ2-7; CDR3 protein: CSVQGEGYEQYF; CDR3 DNA: TGCAGCGTTCAGGGGGAGGGTTACGAGCAGTACTTC
D gene: TRBD2; clone size: many; V gene: TRBV12-3/TRBV12-4; J gene: TRBJ2-7; CDR3 protein: CASSGGGSSYEQYF; CDR3 DNA: TGTGCCAGCAGTGGGGGGGGGAGCTCCTACGAGCAGTACTTC
D gene: NA; clone size: NA; V gene: TRBV12-3/TRBV12-4; J gene: TRBJ2-7; CDR3 protein: CASALQGPYEQYF; CDR3 DNA: TGTGCCAGCGCACTTCAGGGACCCTACGAGCAGTACTTC
D gene: TRBD2; clone size: few; V gene: TRBV4-3; J gene: TRBJ2-5; CDR3 protein: CASSQGGLAGQETQYF; CDR3 DNA: TGCGCCAGCAGCCAAGGGGGACTAGCGGGACAGGAGACCCAGTACTTC
D gene: NA; clone size: few; V gene: TRBV20-1; J gene: TRBJ1-1; CDR3 protein: CSARDPRPGTNTEAFF; CDR3 DNA: TGCAGTGCTAGAGATCCCCGGCCAGGCACAAACACTGAAGCTTTCTTT
D gene: TRBD2; clone size: few; V gene: TRBV12-3/TRBV12-4; J gene: TRBJ2-3; CDR3 protein: CASSGGRDTDTQYF; CDR3 DNA: TGTGCCAGCAGTGGAGGGAGGGACACAGATACGCAGTATTTT
D gene: NA; clone size: NA; V gene: TRBV5-5; J gene: TRBJ2-5; CDR3 protein: CASSTGTRETQYF; CDR3 DNA: TGTGCCAGCAGCACCGGGACTCGGGAGACCCAGTACTTC
D gene: TRBD2; clone size: NA; V gene: TRBV24-1; J gene: TRBJ2-1; CDR3 protein: CATSEIAGGPEFF; CDR3 DNA: TGTGCCACCAGTGAGATCGCGGGAGGGCCGGAGTTCTTC
D gene: TRBD1; clone size: NA; V gene: TRBV5-1; J gene: TRBJ2-7; CDR3 protein: CASSPEDRAYEQYF; CDR3 DNA: TGCGCCAGCAGCCCGGAGGACAGGGCCTACGAGCAGTACTTC
D gene: NA; clone size: NA; V gene: TRBV12-3/TRBV12-4; J gene: TRBJ1-1; CDR3 protein: CASSLRGAAVTEAFF; CDR3 DNA: TGTGCCAGCAGTTTAAGGGGGGCGGCAGTCACTGAAGCTTTCTTT
D gene: TRBD2; clone size: few; V gene: TRBV4-3; J gene: TRBJ2-7; CDR3 protein: CASSQGRGGAYEQYF; CDR3 DNA: TGCGCCAGCAGCCAAGGACGCGGGGGGGCATACGAGCAGTACTTC
D gene: NA; clone size: NA; V gene: TRBV12-3/TRBV12-4; J gene: TRBJ2-3; CDR3 protein: CASSLTDRRYF; CDR3 DNA: TGTGCCAGCAGTTTGACAGACCGACGGTATTTT
D gene: NA; clone size: few; V gene: TRBV7-2; J gene: TRBJ2-2; CDR3 protein: CASSLTRPGELFF; CDR3 DNA: TGTGCCAGCAGCCTAACTAGACCCGGGGAGCTGTTTTTT